Listed below are T cell receptor beta chains from one sample, sequenced in a study of blood T cell repertoires in COVID-19. TCRdb's table, derived via immunoSEQ multiplex PCR, lists solely in-frame clones and lacks some. The sample consists of 300,000 or so clones, about 84% of them appearing once. Sequenced material: peripheral blood. Receptor source: a woman between 50 and 59 years old with acute or convalescent COVID-19. Both conserved end residues are part of each CDR3. The D gene is left open where the match is weak. The listing skips clone size in some rows; elsewhere it reads once, few, many or a size class.

j_call: TRBJ1-5
v_call: TRBV10-3
clone_size: .
d_call: .
cdr3_aa: CAISERTNNQPQHF
cdr3_nt: TGTGCCATCAGTGAGAGGACAAATAATCAGCCCCAGCATTTT

j_call: TRBJ2-2
v_call: TRBV27
clone_size: .
d_call: .
cdr3_aa: CASSLNPRQGGTGELFF
cdr3_nt: TGTGCCAGCAGTTTAAATCCCCGCCAGGGAGGTACCGGGGAGCTGTTTTTT

j_call: TRBJ2-7
v_call: TRBV7-3
clone_size: .
d_call: .
cdr3_aa: CASSFNPRNEQYF
cdr3_nt: TGTGCCAGCAGCTTTAACCCCAGGAACGAGCAGTACTTC

j_call: TRBJ1-1
v_call: TRBV9
clone_size: .
d_call: .
cdr3_aa: CASSVVQNTEAFF
cdr3_nt: TGTGCCAGCAGCGTAGTACAGAACACTGAAGCTTTCTTT

j_call: TRBJ2-1
v_call: TRBV29-1
clone_size: .
d_call: TRBD2
cdr3_aa: CSVIPLADPSEQFF
cdr3_nt: TGCAGCGTTATACCGCTAGCGGATCCGAGTGAGCAGTTCTTC

j_call: TRBJ2-5
v_call: TRBV28
clone_size: .
d_call: TRBD2
cdr3_aa: CASSSSTSGRRETQYF
cdr3_nt: TGTGCCAGCAGTTCCTCGACTAGCGGGAGGCGGGAGACCCAGTACTTC

j_call: TRBJ2-3
v_call: TRBV6-6
clone_size: .
d_call: .
cdr3_aa: CASKDTRRAGTDTQYF
cdr3_nt: TGTGCCAGCAAAGACACCCGGAGGGCGGGCACAGATACGCAGTATTTT

j_call: TRBJ2-1
v_call: TRBV9
clone_size: .
d_call: .
cdr3_aa: CASSVEAYGEQFF
cdr3_nt: TGTGCCAGCAGCGTAGAAGCGTACGGTGAGCAGTTCTTC

j_call: TRBJ2-1
v_call: TRBV5-4
clone_size: .
d_call: .
cdr3_aa: CASSSTSRVPNEQFF
cdr3_nt: TGTGCCAGCAGCTCGACTTCGAGGGTCCCCAATGAGCAGTTCTTC

j_call: TRBJ1-4
v_call: TRBV7-9
clone_size: .
d_call: TRBD1
cdr3_aa: CASSLDRFGKLFF
cdr3_nt: TGTGCCAGCAGCTTGGACAGGTTCGGAAAACTGTTTTTT

j_call: TRBJ2-2
v_call: TRBV6-1
clone_size: .
d_call: TRBD2
cdr3_aa: CASSDRSGLVITGELFF
cdr3_nt: TGTGCCAGCAGTGACAGATCGGGACTAGTAATCACCGGGGAGCTGTTTTTT

j_call: TRBJ1-1
v_call: TRBV11-3
clone_size: .
d_call: .
cdr3_aa: CASSAGGIDTEAFF
cdr3_nt: TGTGCCAGCAGCGCGGGGGGAATAGACACTGAAGCTTTCTTT

j_call: TRBJ2-5
v_call: TRBV19
clone_size: .
d_call: TRBD2
cdr3_aa: CASSKLAGGPGETQYF
cdr3_nt: TGTGCCAGTAGCAAGCTAGCGGGAGGGCCAGGGGAGACCCAGTACTTC

j_call: TRBJ2-7
v_call: TRBV2
clone_size: .
d_call: .
cdr3_aa: CASSIEEILRDGGYEQYF
cdr3_nt: TGTGCCAGCAGTATAGAAGAAATACTGCGGGACGGAGGCTACGAGCAGTACTTC

j_call: TRBJ2-5
v_call: TRBV4-3
clone_size: once
d_call: TRBD1
cdr3_aa: CASSQLTGAGETQYF
cdr3_nt: TGCGCCAGCAGCCAGCTTACAGGGGCCGGAGAGACCCAGTACTTC

j_call: TRBJ1-2
v_call: TRBV19
clone_size: few
d_call: .
cdr3_aa: CASTYSVGGALSGYTF
cdr3_nt: TGTGCCAGTACCTATAGCGTAGGGGGAGCCCTATCTGGCTACACCTTC

j_call: TRBJ1-2
v_call: TRBV12-3/TRBV12-4
clone_size: .
d_call: TRBD1
cdr3_aa: CASSLRQGRYTF
cdr3_nt: TGTGCCAGCAGTTTGCGACAGGGCCGCTACACCTTC

j_call: TRBJ1-2
v_call: TRBV19
clone_size: .
d_call: TRBD1
cdr3_aa: CAARDRGVYGYTF
cdr3_nt: TGTGCCGCGAGGGACAGGGGGGTCTATGGCTACACCTTC

j_call: TRBJ2-4
v_call: TRBV18
clone_size: .
d_call: TRBD2
cdr3_aa: CASSPASGGDIQYF
cdr3_nt: TGTGCCAGCTCACCGGCAAGCGGGGGCGACATTCAGTACTTC

j_call: TRBJ2-3
v_call: TRBV29-1
clone_size: .
d_call: TRBD1
cdr3_aa: CSVESRGQDTQYF
cdr3_nt: TGCAGCGTTGAGTCCAGGGGGCAAGATACGCAGTATTTT

j_call: TRBJ2-7
v_call: TRBV7-8
clone_size: .
d_call: TRBD2
cdr3_aa: CASSLAVAGVYEQYF
cdr3_nt: TGTGCCAGCAGCTTAGCGGTAGCGGGAGTCTACGAGCAGTACTTC

j_call: TRBJ2-3
v_call: TRBV23-1
clone_size: .
d_call: .
cdr3_aa: CASSQSWGDNASTDTQYF
cdr3_nt: TGCGCCAGCAGTCAATCGTGGGGGGATAATGCTAGCACAGATACGCAGTATTTT

j_call: TRBJ2-7
v_call: TRBV6-5
clone_size: .
d_call: TRBD1
cdr3_aa: CASREGAGYEQYF
cdr3_nt: TGTGCCAGCAGAGAGGGGGCCGGATACGAGCAGTACTTC

j_call: TRBJ2-7
v_call: TRBV4-2
clone_size: .
d_call: .
cdr3_aa: CASSPRRGPVGEQYF
cdr3_nt: TGTGCCAGCAGCCCGCGCAGGGGTCCCGTGGGCGAGCAGTACTTC

j_call: TRBJ1-5
v_call: TRBV7-9
clone_size: once
d_call: .
cdr3_aa: CASSLGPYSQPQHF
cdr3_nt: TGTGCCAGCAGCTTAGGACCGTACAGTCAGCCCCAGCATTTT

j_call: TRBJ1-2
v_call: TRBV18
clone_size: .
d_call: .
cdr3_aa: CASSPARAEGYTF
cdr3_nt: TGTGCCAGCTCACCAGCCAGGGCGGAGGGCTACACCTTC

j_call: TRBJ1-3
v_call: TRBV5-1
clone_size: .
d_call: .
cdr3_aa: CASSLSQGHSGNTIYF
cdr3_nt: TGCGCCAGCAGCTTGTCCCAGGGGCACTCTGGAAACACCATATATTTT

j_call: TRBJ2-3
v_call: TRBV30
clone_size: few
d_call: .
cdr3_aa: CAWSVLASSPDTQYF
cdr3_nt: TGTGCCTGGAGTGTCTTGGCTAGTTCTCCAGATACGCAGTATTTT

j_call: TRBJ2-1
v_call: TRBV6-4
clone_size: .
d_call: TRBD2
cdr3_aa: CASSERGAGGYNEQFF
cdr3_nt: TGTGCCAGCAGTGAAAGAGGGGCGGGAGGCTACAATGAGCAGTTCTTC

j_call: TRBJ2-3
v_call: TRBV2
clone_size: .
d_call: .
cdr3_aa: CASSGQRGTDTQYF
cdr3_nt: TGTGCCAGCAGTGGACAGCGGGGCACAGATACGCAGTATTTT

j_call: TRBJ2-1
v_call: TRBV11-2
clone_size: .
d_call: TRBD2
cdr3_aa: CASSFPGLANNEQFF
cdr3_nt: TGTGCCAGCAGCTTCCCGGGACTAGCCAACAATGAGCAGTTCTTC

j_call: TRBJ2-5
v_call: TRBV27
clone_size: .
d_call: .
cdr3_aa: CASSLRDRQETQYF
cdr3_nt: TGTGCCAGCAGTTTACGAGACAGACAAGAGACCCAGTACTTC

j_call: TRBJ1-2
v_call: TRBV4-1
clone_size: .
d_call: .
cdr3_aa: CASSPDRANYGYTF
cdr3_nt: TGCGCCAGCAGTCCTGACAGAGCTAACTATGGCTACACCTTC

j_call: TRBJ1-2
v_call: TRBV28
clone_size: .
d_call: .
cdr3_aa: CASSLLPGIGYGYTF
cdr3_nt: TGTGCCAGCAGTTTACTTCCAGGGATTGGGTATGGCTACACCTTC

j_call: TRBJ1-2
v_call: TRBV5-1
clone_size: .
d_call: .
cdr3_aa: CASSLAKAGTYPGYTF
cdr3_nt: TGCGCCAGCAGCTTGGCAAAAGCCGGGACATACCCTGGCTACACCTTC

j_call: TRBJ2-1
v_call: TRBV10-3
clone_size: .
d_call: TRBD1
cdr3_aa: CAISGPGQGSYNEQFF
cdr3_nt: TGTGCCATCAGCGGGCCGGGACAGGGCTCCTACAATGAGCAGTTCTTC

j_call: TRBJ2-5
v_call: TRBV27
clone_size: .
d_call: TRBD1
cdr3_aa: CASSPDRGQETQYF
cdr3_nt: TGTGCCAGCAGTCCCGACAGGGGTCAAGAGACCCAGTACTTC

j_call: TRBJ1-1
v_call: TRBV9
clone_size: .
d_call: .
cdr3_aa: CASSVGYPGWGTEAFF
cdr3_nt: TGTGCCAGCAGCGTAGGGTATCCAGGGTGGGGCACTGAAGCTTTCTTT

j_call: TRBJ1-4
v_call: TRBV4-2
clone_size: .
d_call: TRBD1
cdr3_aa: CASSPGTGGRNEKLFF
cdr3_nt: TGTGCCAGCAGCCCCGGGACAGGGGGCCGTAATGAAAAACTGTTTTTT

j_call: TRBJ2-1
v_call: TRBV10-3
clone_size: .
d_call: TRBD2
cdr3_aa: CAISGGLAGGHNEQFF
cdr3_nt: TGTGCCATCAGTGGTGGACTAGCGGGAGGCCACAATGAGCAGTTCTTC

j_call: TRBJ2-1
v_call: TRBV2
clone_size: .
d_call: .
cdr3_aa: CASMWEAGYNEQFF
cdr3_nt: TGTGCCAGCATGTGGGAGGCCGGGTACAATGAGCAGTTCTTC

j_call: TRBJ2-3
v_call: TRBV27
clone_size: .
d_call: .
cdr3_aa: CASSPLSTDTQYF
cdr3_nt: TGTGCCAGCAGTCCCCTTAGCACAGATACGCAGTATTTT

j_call: TRBJ1-1
v_call: TRBV6-5
clone_size: .
d_call: TRBD1
cdr3_aa: CASSRTGALNTEAFF
cdr3_nt: TGTGCCAGCAGCCGGACAGGGGCGCTGAACACTGAAGCTTTCTTT

j_call: TRBJ2-6
v_call: TRBV28
clone_size: .
d_call: TRBD1
cdr3_aa: CASSFPLGTGGAGANVLTF
cdr3_nt: TGTGCCAGCAGTTTCCCTCTAGGGACAGGGGGCGCTGGGGCCAACGTCCTGACTTTC

j_call: TRBJ1-5
v_call: TRBV9
clone_size: .
d_call: .
cdr3_aa: CASSVGTANQPQHF
cdr3_nt: TGTGCCAGCAGCGTAGGGACAGCCAATCAGCCCCAGCATTTT

j_call: TRBJ2-1
v_call: TRBV5-1
clone_size: .
d_call: TRBD2
cdr3_aa: CASSFQLAGSNEQFF
cdr3_nt: TGCGCCAGCAGCTTTCAACTAGCGGGATCCAATGAGCAGTTCTTC

j_call: TRBJ2-1
v_call: TRBV9
clone_size: .
d_call: .
cdr3_aa: CASSAEPIATSEQFF
cdr3_nt: TGTGCCAGCAGCGCCGAGCCGATAGCGACCAGTGAGCAGTTCTTC

j_call: TRBJ2-2
v_call: TRBV4-2
clone_size: .
d_call: .
cdr3_aa: CASSPSYFGAGELFF
cdr3_nt: TGTGCCAGCAGTCCTAGTTATTTTGGAGCCGGGGAGCTGTTTTTT

j_call: TRBJ2-5
v_call: TRBV5-1
clone_size: .
d_call: .
cdr3_aa: CASSLAQGSLQETQYF
cdr3_nt: TGCGCCAGCAGCTTGGCTCAGGGGAGCCTCCAAGAGACCCAGTACTTC

j_call: TRBJ2-2
v_call: TRBV7-3
clone_size: .
d_call: TRBD2
cdr3_aa: CASSLLVLAGGIANTGELFF
cdr3_nt: TGTGCCAGCAGCTTATTGGTGCTAGCGGGAGGGATTGCGAACACCGGGGAGCTGTTTTTT

j_call: TRBJ1-6
v_call: TRBV27
clone_size: .
d_call: .
cdr3_aa: CASSSPQRNSPLHF
cdr3_nt: TGTGCCAGCAGTAGCCCTCAGAGGAATTCACCCCTCCACTTT

j_call: TRBJ1-2
v_call: TRBV29-1
clone_size: .
d_call: .
cdr3_aa: CSVERQGLVGYTF
cdr3_nt: TGCAGCGTTGAAAGGCAGGGACTGGTAGGCTACACCTTC